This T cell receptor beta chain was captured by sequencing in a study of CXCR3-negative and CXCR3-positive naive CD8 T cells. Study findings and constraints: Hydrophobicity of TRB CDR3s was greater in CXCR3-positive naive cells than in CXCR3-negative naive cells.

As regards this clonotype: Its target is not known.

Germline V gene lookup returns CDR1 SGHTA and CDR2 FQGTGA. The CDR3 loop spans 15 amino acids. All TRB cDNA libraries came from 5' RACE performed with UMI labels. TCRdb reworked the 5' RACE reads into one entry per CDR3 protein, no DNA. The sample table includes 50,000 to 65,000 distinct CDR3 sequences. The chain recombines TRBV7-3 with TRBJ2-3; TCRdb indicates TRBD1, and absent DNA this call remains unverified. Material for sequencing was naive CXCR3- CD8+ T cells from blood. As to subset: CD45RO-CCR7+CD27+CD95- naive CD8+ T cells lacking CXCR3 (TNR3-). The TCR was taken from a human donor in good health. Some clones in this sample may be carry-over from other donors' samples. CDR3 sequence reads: CASSLPGGSISTQYF.